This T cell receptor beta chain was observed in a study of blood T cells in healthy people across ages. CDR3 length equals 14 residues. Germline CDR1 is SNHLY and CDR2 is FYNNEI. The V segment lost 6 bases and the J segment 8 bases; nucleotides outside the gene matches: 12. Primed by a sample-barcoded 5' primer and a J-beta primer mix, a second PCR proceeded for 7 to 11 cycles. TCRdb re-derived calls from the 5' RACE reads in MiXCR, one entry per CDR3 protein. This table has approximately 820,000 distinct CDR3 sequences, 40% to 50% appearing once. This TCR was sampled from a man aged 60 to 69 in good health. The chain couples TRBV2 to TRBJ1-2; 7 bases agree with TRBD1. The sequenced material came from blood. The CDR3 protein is CASRGGQSARGYTF. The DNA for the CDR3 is TGTGCCAGCAGAGGGGGACAGTCGGCGAGGGGCTACACCTTC.